The present T cell receptor beta chain was sequenced within a study of blood T cells in healthy people across ages. Study at large: Per two T cells, about one barcoded beta molecule was captured through template switching. Overall study findings and caveats: Comparison with aged donors showed that long-lived donors had more naive CD4+ cells and higher diversity.

The use of a sample-barcoded 5' primer and a J-beta primer mix characterized a second PCR of roughly 6 to 11 cycles. Each CDR3 protein gets one entry after TCRdb re-called the 5' RACE reads with MiXCR. In the table there are 1.5 million or so distinct CDR3 sequences, approximately 38% of which are singletons. A word on this clonotype: No antigen is known for it.

Germline CDR1 MNHEY, CDR2 SVGAGI. CDR3 length: 18 amino acids. The junction had 14 bases not matched to a gene; V was cut back by 0 bases and J by 5 bases. Researchers collected 7.5 to 10 milliliters of peripheral blood from every single donor. The sequence was collected from a woman aged 18 to 35 in good health. The genes are TRBV6-5 and TRBJ1-2; 8 bases are shared with TRBD1. The sequencing input was blood. CDR3 coding DNA: TGTGCCAGCAGTTACTCTTGGACAGGGATATTCATAGGGTATGGCTACACCTTC. Protein sequence: CASSYSWTGIFIGYGYTF.